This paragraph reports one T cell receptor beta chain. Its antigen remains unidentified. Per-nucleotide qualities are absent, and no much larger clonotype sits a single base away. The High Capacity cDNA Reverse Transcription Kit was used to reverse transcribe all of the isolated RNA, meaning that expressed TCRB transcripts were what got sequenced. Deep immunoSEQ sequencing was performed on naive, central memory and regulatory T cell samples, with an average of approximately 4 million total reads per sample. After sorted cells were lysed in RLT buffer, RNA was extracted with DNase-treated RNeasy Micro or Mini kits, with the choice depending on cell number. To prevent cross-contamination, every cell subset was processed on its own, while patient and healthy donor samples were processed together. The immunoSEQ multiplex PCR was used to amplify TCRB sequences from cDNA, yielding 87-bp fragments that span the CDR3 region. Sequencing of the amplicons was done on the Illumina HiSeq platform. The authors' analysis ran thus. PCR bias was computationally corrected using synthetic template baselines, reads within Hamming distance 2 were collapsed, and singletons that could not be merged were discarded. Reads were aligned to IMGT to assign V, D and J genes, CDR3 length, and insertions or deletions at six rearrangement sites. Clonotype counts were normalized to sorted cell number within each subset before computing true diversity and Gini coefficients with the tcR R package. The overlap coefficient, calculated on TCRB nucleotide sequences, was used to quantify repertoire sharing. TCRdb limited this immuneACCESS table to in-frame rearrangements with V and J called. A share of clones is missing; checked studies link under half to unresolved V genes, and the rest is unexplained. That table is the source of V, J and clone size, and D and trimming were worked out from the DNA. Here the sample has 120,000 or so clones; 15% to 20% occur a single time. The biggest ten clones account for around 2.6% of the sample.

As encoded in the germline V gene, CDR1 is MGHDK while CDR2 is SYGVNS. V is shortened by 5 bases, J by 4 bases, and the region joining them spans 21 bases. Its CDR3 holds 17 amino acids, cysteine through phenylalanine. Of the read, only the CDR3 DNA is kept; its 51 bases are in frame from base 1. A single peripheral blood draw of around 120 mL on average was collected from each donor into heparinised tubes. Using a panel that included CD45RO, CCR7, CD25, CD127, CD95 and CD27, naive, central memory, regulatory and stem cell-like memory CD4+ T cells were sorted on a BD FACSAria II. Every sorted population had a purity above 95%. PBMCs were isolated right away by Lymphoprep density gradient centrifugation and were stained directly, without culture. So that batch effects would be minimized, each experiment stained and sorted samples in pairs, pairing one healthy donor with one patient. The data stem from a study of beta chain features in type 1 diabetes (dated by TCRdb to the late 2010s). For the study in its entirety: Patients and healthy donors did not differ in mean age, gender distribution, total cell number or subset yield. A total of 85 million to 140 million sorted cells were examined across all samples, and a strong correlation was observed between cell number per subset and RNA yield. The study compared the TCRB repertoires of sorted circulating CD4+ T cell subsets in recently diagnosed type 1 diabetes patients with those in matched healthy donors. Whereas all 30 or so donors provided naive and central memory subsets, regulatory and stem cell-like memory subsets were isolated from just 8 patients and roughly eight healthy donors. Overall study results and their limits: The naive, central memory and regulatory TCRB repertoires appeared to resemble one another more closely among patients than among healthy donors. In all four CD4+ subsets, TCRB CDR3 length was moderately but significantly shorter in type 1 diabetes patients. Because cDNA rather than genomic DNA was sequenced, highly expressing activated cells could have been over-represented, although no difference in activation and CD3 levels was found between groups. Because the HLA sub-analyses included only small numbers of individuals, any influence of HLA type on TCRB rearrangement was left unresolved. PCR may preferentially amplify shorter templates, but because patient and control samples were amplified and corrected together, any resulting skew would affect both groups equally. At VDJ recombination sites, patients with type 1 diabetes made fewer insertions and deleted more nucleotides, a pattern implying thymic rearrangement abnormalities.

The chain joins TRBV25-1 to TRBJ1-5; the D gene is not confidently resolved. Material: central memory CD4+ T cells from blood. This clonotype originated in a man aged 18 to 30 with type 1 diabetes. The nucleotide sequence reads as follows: TGTGCCAGCAGTAACATCAACCGGACGGGAGTTAATCAGCCCCAGCATTTT. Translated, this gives CASSNINRTGVNQPQHF.